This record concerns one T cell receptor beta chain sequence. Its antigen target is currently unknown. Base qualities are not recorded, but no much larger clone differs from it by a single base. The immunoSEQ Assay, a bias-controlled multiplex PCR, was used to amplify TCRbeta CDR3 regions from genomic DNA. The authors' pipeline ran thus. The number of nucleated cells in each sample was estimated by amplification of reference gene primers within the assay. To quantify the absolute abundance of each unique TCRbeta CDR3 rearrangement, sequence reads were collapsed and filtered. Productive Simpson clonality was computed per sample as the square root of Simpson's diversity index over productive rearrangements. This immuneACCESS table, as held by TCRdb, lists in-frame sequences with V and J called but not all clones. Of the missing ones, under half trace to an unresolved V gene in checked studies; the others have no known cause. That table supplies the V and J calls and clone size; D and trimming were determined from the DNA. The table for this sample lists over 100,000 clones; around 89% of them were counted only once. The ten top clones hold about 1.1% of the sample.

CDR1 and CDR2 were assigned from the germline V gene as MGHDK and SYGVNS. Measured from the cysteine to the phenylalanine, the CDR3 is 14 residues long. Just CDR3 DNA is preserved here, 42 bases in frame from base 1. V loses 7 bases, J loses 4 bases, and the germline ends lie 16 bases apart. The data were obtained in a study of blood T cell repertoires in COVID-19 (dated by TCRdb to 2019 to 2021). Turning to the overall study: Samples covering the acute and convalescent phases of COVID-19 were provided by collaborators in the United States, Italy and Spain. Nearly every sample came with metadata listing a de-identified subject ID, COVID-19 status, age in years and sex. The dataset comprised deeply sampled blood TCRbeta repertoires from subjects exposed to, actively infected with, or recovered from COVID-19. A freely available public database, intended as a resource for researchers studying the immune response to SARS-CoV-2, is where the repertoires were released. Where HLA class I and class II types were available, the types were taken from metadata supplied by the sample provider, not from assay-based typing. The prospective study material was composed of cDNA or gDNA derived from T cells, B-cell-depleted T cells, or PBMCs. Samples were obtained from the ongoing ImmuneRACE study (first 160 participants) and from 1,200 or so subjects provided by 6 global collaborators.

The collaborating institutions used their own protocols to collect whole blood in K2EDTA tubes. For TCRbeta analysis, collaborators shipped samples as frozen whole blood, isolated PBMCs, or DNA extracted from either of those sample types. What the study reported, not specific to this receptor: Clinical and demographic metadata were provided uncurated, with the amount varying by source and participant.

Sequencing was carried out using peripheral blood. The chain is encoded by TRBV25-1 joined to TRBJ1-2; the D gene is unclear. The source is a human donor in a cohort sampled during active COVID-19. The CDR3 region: CASTPGPEAYGYTF. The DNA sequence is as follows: TGTGCCAGCACTCCGGGTCCCGAGGCCTATGGCTACACCTTC.